The present entry profiles one TCR beta chain with its context. What this receptor recognizes is not known. No base quality information exists; no much larger clone differs at one position. Reading from cysteine to phenylalanine, the CDR3 counts 16 amino acids. Of the read, only the CDR3 DNA is kept; its 48 bases are in frame from base 1. The germline V gene (reference sequence) provides CDR1 LNHDA and CDR2 SQIVND. V trim: 1 base; J trim: 4 bases; unmatched bases: 10. From each donor, a single peripheral blood sample of 100 to 150 mL on average was drawn into heparinised tubes. A BD FACSAria II and a panel including CD45RO, CCR7, CD25, CD127, CD95 and CD27 were used to sort naive, central memory, regulatory and stem cell-like memory CD4+ T cells. Every sorted population had a purity above 95%. PBMCs were isolated right away by Lymphoprep density gradient centrifugation and were stained directly, without culture. So that batch effects would be minimized, each experiment stained and sorted samples in pairs, pairing one healthy donor with one patient.

This entry is derived from a study of beta chain features in type 1 diabetes (dated by TCRdb to the late 2010s). Describing the broader study: Mean age, gender distribution, total cell number and subset yield did not differ between patients and healthy donors. The study compared TCRB repertoires of sorted circulating CD4+ T cell subsets between recently diagnosed type 1 diabetes patients and matched healthy donors. A total of just under 110,000,000 sorted cells were examined across all samples, and RNA yield correlated strongly with the number of cells per subset. Regulatory and stem cell-like memory subsets were isolated from only 8 patients and roughly eight healthy donors, whereas naive and central memory subsets came from all 28 donors.

The entire amount of isolated RNA was reverse transcribed using the High Capacity cDNA Reverse Transcription Kit, so the sequenced TCRB transcripts were expressed ones. Deep immunoSEQ sequencing was applied to naive, central memory and regulatory T cell samples, giving an average of about 3.8 million total reads per sample. Sorted cells were lysed in RLT buffer, and RNA was extracted using DNase-treated RNeasy Micro or Mini kits according to cell number. Each cell subset was processed on its own to prevent cross-contamination, while patient and healthy donor samples were processed together. TCRB sequences were amplified from cDNA with the immunoSEQ multiplex PCR, producing 87-bp fragments spanning the CDR3 region. Sequencing of the amplicons was done on the Illumina HiSeq platform. The original pipeline was this. PCR bias was corrected computationally using synthetic template baselines, and reads within Hamming distance 2 were collapsed, with unmergeable singletons discarded. By aligning reads against IMGT, V, D and J genes, CDR3 length, and insertions or deletions at six rearrangement sites were assigned. Within each subset, clonotype counts were normalized to sorted cell number, and only after that were true diversity and Gini coefficients computed with the tcR R package. The overlap coefficient, calculated on TCRB nucleotide sequences, was used to measure repertoire sharing. Out-of-frame TCRB sequences from naive cells were analyzed as a proxy for the pre-selection repertoire. Drawn from immuneACCESS, this table holds only the in-frame rearrangements with V and J called that TCRdb kept. Clones are partly lost; checked studies trace under half to an unresolved V gene and leave the rest unexplained. That table gives V, J and clone size, and the DNA gave D and trimming. This sample lists about 230,000 clones; roughly 9.6% were detected once. The ten biggest clones cover 0.03% to 0.04% of the sample.

Broad study findings and their caveats: Fewer insertions and more nucleotide deletions at VDJ recombination sites were observed in patients with type 1 diabetes, implying thymic rearrangement abnormalities. Only small numbers of individuals were included in the HLA sub-analyses, which left unresolved whether HLA type had any influence on TCRB rearrangement. A moderate but significant shortening of TCRB CDR3 length was observed in type 1 diabetes patients in all four CD4+ subsets. Naive, central memory and regulatory TCRB repertoires appeared to be more similar among patients than among healthy donors. PCR might favor shorter templates, but patient and control samples were amplified and corrected together, so any skew would affect both groups equally. Sequencing cDNA rather than genomic DNA could over-represent highly expressing activated cells, although activation and CD3 levels did not differ between groups.

The chain joins TRBV19 to TRBJ2-7; 7 bases in between match TRBD1. The sequence came from a woman under 30 in good health. The sequencing sample was made of naive CD4+ T cells from blood. What this sample's cell subset or site label stands for: true naive CD4+ T cells. The sequenced DNA: TGTGCCAGTAGTATAGCGGCACAGGGGAGCTTGTACGAGCAGTACTTC. Its protein product is CASSIAAQGSLYEQYF. Supplemented by the reference TRBV19 and TRBJ2-7 proteins around the CDR3, the complete variable domain is DGGITQSPKYLFRKEGQNVTLSCEQNLNHDAMYWYRQDPGQGLRLIYYSQIVNDFQKGDIAEGYSVSREKKESFPLTVTSAQKNPTAFYLCASSIAAQGSLYEQYFGPGTRLTVT.